This record looks at one TCR beta chain sequence and its context. Its target is unknown. The sample comes from a study of cytomegalovirus exposure and HLA in healthy donors. Primers included in the PCR were 60 Vbeta and 13 Jbeta primers. Clones were sequenced by immunoSEQ multiplex PCR, and TCRdb holds only the in-frame ones, with some missing. This sample yields about 160,000 clones, of which approximately 85% are seen a single time; approximately 0.87% belongs to the top ten. Study-wide results and limits: Accurate prediction of most subjects' HLA-A and HLA-B alleles from TCR beta sequences was reported.

This CDR3 has 16 amino acids. The junction had 7 bases not matched to a gene; V was cut back by 0 bases and J by 5 bases. CDR1 is LGHNA, CDR2 YNFKEQ, per germline. This TCR was recovered from a girl aged 2-10 years in good health and CMV-seropositive. The V and J genes are TRBV4-2 and TRBJ2-3; 8 bases align to TRBD2. Sequences were obtained from PBMCs. CDR3 region: CASSQDRGLAGDTQYF. The CDR3, as DNA: TGTGCCAGCAGCCAAGATCGAGGACTAGCCGGAGATACGCAGTATTTT.